The 6 T cell receptor beta chains in this list originate from one sample, sequenced in a study of cytomegalovirus exposure and HLA in healthy donors. In the PCR, 60 Vbeta and 13 Jbeta primers were used. Clones were read by immunoSEQ multiplex PCR, and TCRdb kept only the in-frame ones, dropping some. Among 160,000 or so clones listed, roughly three quarters were seen once. The sequencing input was PBMCs. The receptor source for this set is a man in his 60s in good health and CMV-seronegative.

The chain is built from TRBV7-2 and TRBJ2-7; maybe TRBD2 (5 bases). This CDR3 contains 14 residues. V was shortened by 1 base and J by 4 bases, with 11 bases between the two germline ends. Germline loops: CDR1 SGHTA, CDR2 FQGNSA. CDR3 nucleotide sequence: TGTGCCAGCAGCTTAGAAGGACTTTATTACGAGCAGTACTTC. This codes for CASSLEGLYYEQYF. The full variable domain, completed using reference TRBV7-2 and TRBJ2-7, is GAGVSQSPSNKVTEKGKDVELRCDPISGHTALYWYRQSLGQGLEFLIYFQGNSAPDKSGLPSDRFSAERTGGSVSTLTIQRTQQEDSAVYLCASSLEGLYYEQYFGPGTRLTVT.

This clone was found once. This rearrangement joins TRBV27 to TRBJ2-5; 7 bases fit TRBD2. Germline lookup yields CDR1 MNHEY and CDR2 SMNVEV (reference sequence). This CDR3 has 14 amino acids. V shed 8 bases, J shed 5 bases, and the junction held 11 bases outside the gene matches. CDR3 sequence: CASSPVTAGETQYF. The CDR3 DNA is TGTGCCAGCTCCCCCGTCACAGCGGGGGAGACCCAGTACTTC.

The chain links TRBV7-8 to TRBJ2-7; weak D call: TRBD2 (5 bases). Per germline, CDR1 SGHVS and CDR2 FQNEAQ. The CDR3 is 14 residues long. Trimming pared 7 bases from V and 4 bases from J, leaving 17 bases between. This CDR3 reads CASTQSPGVYEQYF. Written as DNA, the CDR3 is TGTGCCAGCACCCAATCACCCGGGGTATACGAGCAGTACTTC.

This clone was counted once. The chain carries TRBV5-1 and TRBJ2-1, with 12 bases fitting TRBD1. Germline V gene data show CDR1 as SGHRS and CDR2 as YFSETQ. Germline trimming cut 4 bases from V and 8 bases from J; bases unmatched to any gene: 10. This CDR3 has 16 residues. As DNA, the CDR3 is TGCGCCAGCAGCAGGGGAATCGGGACAGGGGGCGATGAGCAGTTCTTC. Translation: CASSRGIGTGGDEQFF.

The chain has TRBV5-1 and TRBJ2-1; 7 bases agree with TRBD2. Looked up from germline, CDR1 is SGHRS and CDR2 is YFSETQ. The CDR3 has 18 amino acids. Trimming took 0 bases from V and 2 from J; bases not matched to a gene: 11. CDR3 region: CASSLGSIGLAAYNEQFF. CDR3 nucleotide sequence: TGCGCCAGCAGCTTGGGTTCAATCGGGCTAGCGGCCTACAATGAGCAGTTCTTC.

The chain recombines TRBV18 with TRBJ1-6; D uncertain. In germline, CDR1 is KGHSH, CDR2 LQKENI. The CDR3 contains 15 residues. V lost 5 bases and J 5 bases, leaving 13 bases between the germline ends. The CDR3 loop reads CASSSRGVDNSPLHF. The DNA of the CDR3 is TGTGCCAGCTCATCCCGCGGGGTCGATAATTCACCCCTCCACTTT.